This paragraph covers one TCR beta chain sequence. Its antigen is not identified. Each of the donors was a healthy adult who was HIV-negative and had not had a recent acute infection or vaccination. The sample comes from a study of shared clonotypes between healthy human individuals. About the study: A donor's plate count was three for CD4 naive and three for CD4 memory; CD8 naive had two and CD8 memory one. Study-level points and caveats: It was expected that sequencing depth would affect clonotype sharing among donors. Incompleteness in sorted-subset sequencing, despite large depth, was shown by rarefaction.

V dropped 5 bases and J dropped 0 bases, with 13 bases sitting between them. The V gene's germline CDR1 is SGHRS and CDR2 YFSETQ. CDR3 length equals 15 residues. Profiling relied on immunoSEQ multiplex PCR, and the TCRdb table lists in-frame clones only, not all of them. The repertoire consists of over 950,000 clones, with 60% to 85% occurring once and the leading ten covering almost 0.9%. The source material was memory CD4+ T cells from PBMCs. The subset is: CD45RA-negative fraction. The rearrangement links TRBV5-1 to TRBJ2-3, with a tentative D call TRBD2 (6 bases). The clonotype was recovered from a man aged 18-30 years in good health. Some clones in this sample may be carry-over from other donors' samples. CDR3 nucleotides: TGCGCCAGCAGACGTCTAGCGCAAAGCACAGATACGCAGTATTTT. It codes for CASRRLAQSTDTQYF.